A few counts support the clone carrying this T cell receptor beta chain. This entry comes from a study of T-cell reconstitution after alpha-beta-depleted transplantation in children. V lost 0 bases and J 3 bases, leaving 15 bases between the germline ends. The CDR3 length is 17 residues. Germline V lookup: CDR1 SGDLS, CDR2 YYNGEE. Unique molecular identifiers were built into the TCRbeta library. TCRdb recomputed calls from the PCR reads with MiXCR, one row per CDR3 protein. This sample carries a few hundred thousand distinct CDR3 sequences, about 9.3% of them seen once, and the ten largest clones take around 2.3%.

The chain combines TRBV9 with TRBJ2-2, with a possible D match to TRBD1 (6 bases). The starting material was PBMCs from the stem cell graft donor, obtained from the stem cell graft. This receptor was taken from a human donor who donated a stem cell graft to a child with acute lymphoblastic leukemia. The CDR3 DNA is TGTGCCAGCAGCGTAGTCGACAGGCCCCATGACACCGGGGAGCTGTTTTTT. It is translated as CASSVVDRPHDTGELFF.